A single sample is the source of the 29 T cell receptor beta chains below, sequenced in a study of blood T cell repertoires in COVID-19. Sequenced by immunoSEQ multiplex PCR; TCRdb stores in-frame clones only, minus some. Among 40,000 to 60,000 clones listed, 90% were seen once. Sequencing was carried out using peripheral blood. The receptors were sampled from a human donor in a cohort sampled during active COVID-19.

The chain employs TRBV11-3 and TRBJ2-7; 8 nucleotides agree with TRBD1. Losses at the gene ends were 6 bases for V and 3 bases for J; bases not matched to a gene: 4. Germline V CDR1 and CDR2: SGHNT, YENEEA. CDR3 length: 13 residues. The CDR3 DNA reads as TGTGCCAGCAGTAAGGGACAGGTCTACGAGCAGTACGTC. Residues: CASSKGQVYEQYV.

The V and J genes are TRBV5-6 and TRBJ1-1; no clear D. The germline V and J ends were trimmed by 3 bases and 2 bases, with 14 bases remaining between them. The V gene's germline CDR1 is SGHDT and CDR2 YYEEEE. The CDR3 consists of 15 residues. Written as DNA, the CDR3 is TGTGCCAGCAGCTCCTACGTAGTGGGCAACACTGAAGCTTTCTTT. Translation gives CASSSYVVGNTEAFF.

The V and J genes are TRBV5-1 and TRBJ2-7; tentative D call: TRBD2 (5 bases). V was shortened by 4 bases and J by 4 bases, with 9 bases between the two germline ends. This CDR3 has 12 residues. Germline assignment: CDR1 SGHRS and CDR2 YFSETQ. CDR3 sequence reads: CASSLTGYEQYV. The CDR3 DNA is TGCGCCAGCAGCCTGACGGGGTACGAGCAGTACGTC.

The chain links TRBV3-1 (or the pseudogene TRBV3-2) to TRBJ1-2, with a tentative D call TRBD1 (6 bases). Looked up from germline, CDR1 is LGHDT and CDR2 is YNNKEL (reference sequence). The length of the CDR3 is 14 residues. Trimming removed 6 bases from V and 7 bases from J, with 18 bases in between. The CDR3 sequence is CASSHEDSRGGYTF. The CDR3 region has the DNA TGTGCCAGCAGTCACGAGGACAGCAGGGGTGGCTACACCTTC.

This chain links TRBV6-2 or TRBV6-3 with TRBJ2-7; D is perhaps TRBD1 (5 bases). With 0 bases removed from V and 1 base from J, the gap between germline ends came to 16 bases. Germline lookup yields CDR1 MNHEY and CDR2 SVGEGT. The CDR3 contains 17 residues. The CDR3 bases are TGTGCCAGCAGTTACTCCCCCTTTAGGCAGGGATCCTACGAGCAGTACGTC. Translated, it gives CASSYSPFRQGSYEQYV.

The chain uses TRBV24-1 and TRBJ1-4, with TRBD1 matching 9 bases. Germline loops: CDR1 KGHDR, CDR2 SFDVKD. After removal of 2 bases from V and 8 bases from J, the junction contained 5 bases not matched to a gene. This CDR3 has 15 residues. CDR3 sequence reads: CATSDSGTGSEKLFF. CDR3 nucleotides: TGTGCCACCAGTGATTCCGGGACAGGGTCCGAAAAACTGTTTTTT.

The V call is TRBV5-1, the J call TRBJ1-1; D not resolved. Germline CDR1 reads SGHRS; CDR2 reads YFSETQ. V dropped 2 bases and J dropped 4 bases, with 12 bases sitting between them. The CDR3 is made up of 14 amino acids. The chain's CDR3 is CASSFEGRRTEAFF. The DNA of the CDR3 is TGCGCCAGCAGCTTTGAGGGCCGGCGCACTGAAGCTTTCTTT.

The chain carries TRBV10-2 and TRBJ1-2; 8 bases match TRBD1. Unmatched junction bases numbered 11, after V lost 3 bases and J lost 8 bases. Germline CDR1 WSHSY, CDR2 SAAADI. There are 15 residues in the CDR3. The CDR3 nucleotides are TGCGCCAGCAGTGAACTCCCGGTGGGACAGGAGGGCTACACCTTC. Translation: CASSELPVGQEGYTF.

As DNA, the CDR3 is TGTGCCAGTAGTATAACGGGTTTAACATACTCTGGGGCCAACGTCCTGACTTTC. The encoded protein is CASSITGLTYSGANVLTF. V usage is TRBV19 and J usage is TRBJ2-6; D is unclear. Trimming cost V 2 bases and J 0 bases, with 14 bases left between them. Per the germline V gene, CDR1 is LNHDA and CDR2 is SQIVND (reference sequence). The CDR3 totals 18 residues.

The rearrangement joins TRBV18 to TRBJ1-1, with 7 bases that match TRBD1. From germline, CDR1 is KGHSH and CDR2 LQKENI. Unmatched junction bases numbered 12, after V lost 0 bases and J lost 5 bases. This CDR3 has 17 residues. The CDR3 nucleotides read TGTGCCAGCTCACCACCTGGGCAGGGGGTAAGGAAGACTGAAGCTTTCTTT. Translating gives CASSPPGQGVRKTEAFF.

The chain employs TRBV6-1 and TRBJ2-7, with a weak D call TRBD2 (7 bases). V shed 3 bases and J shed 2 bases, with 14 bases lying between them. CDR1 is MNHNS, CDR2 SASEGT, per germline. The CDR3 loop spans 15 amino acids. CDR3 loop: CASSEGGPQTYEQYF. CDR3 DNA sequence: TGTGCCAGCAGTGAGGGGGGGCCTCAGACCTACGAGCAGTACTTC.

This chain connects TRBV19 to TRBJ1-2; D might be TRBD1 (5 bases). Germline V gives CDR1 LNHDA, CDR2 SQIVND (reference sequence). The CDR3 extends over 15 amino acids. The V end lost 0 bases, the J end lost 6 bases, and 14 bases lay between the germline ends. CDR3 region: CASSIDQSRVDGYTF. CDR3 in DNA: TGTGCCAGTAGTATAGATCAGTCCAGGGTGGATGGCTACACCTTC.

The chain has TRBV16 and TRBJ1-5, with TRBD1 identical over 9 bases. Germline assignment: CDR1 KGHSY and CDR2 FQNENV. Losses at the gene ends were 4 bases for V and 3 bases for J; bases not matched to a gene: 4. There are 15 residues in the CDR3. CDR3 nucleotide sequence: TGTGCCAGCAGCCGAGGGACAGGGAACAATCAGCCCCAGCATTTT. This codes for CASSRGTGNNQPQHF.

This clone has a single count. This rearrangement joins TRBV11-3 to TRBJ2-1; D may be TRBD1 (7 bases). V was trimmed by 5 bases and J by 3 bases, leaving 14 bases between them. The CDR3 spans 15 residues. CDR1 and CDR2 (germline): SGHNT, YENEEA. CDR3 in amino acids: CASSLGGQNYNEQFF. CDR3 bases: TGTGCCAGCAGCCTGGGGGGACAGAACTACAATGAGCAGTTCTTC.

The chain recombines TRBV2 with TRBJ2-7, with D possibly being TRBD1 (6 bases). This CDR3 region has 13 residues. Germline lookup yields CDR1 SNHLY and CDR2 FYNNEI. The germline V and J ends were trimmed by 5 bases and 2 bases, with 10 bases remaining between them. The CDR3 protein is CASSRQAAYEQYV. The CDR3, as DNA: TGTGCCAGCAGTAGACAGGCAGCCTACGAGCAGTACGTC.

This chain joins TRBV6-5 and TRBJ1-4; TRBD1 matches 10 bases. The CDR3 is 15 amino acids. Per germline, CDR1 MNHEY and CDR2 SVGAGI. The V segment lost 6 bases and the J segment 4 bases; nucleotides outside the gene matches: 5. Here the CDR3 reads CASSLGTGVNEKLFF. The CDR3 DNA reads as TGTGCCAGCAGCTTGGGGACAGGGGTTAATGAAAAACTGTTTTTT.

The chain recombines TRBV11-3 with TRBJ1-2; D is perhaps TRBD1 (5 bases). V was pared by 10 bases and J by 2 bases, with 17 bases between. Germline CDR1 and CDR2: SGHNT and YENEEA. CDR3 size: 14 residues. The CDR3, as DNA: TGTGCCATCAAGCGGGCAGGGAGCAACTATGGCTACACCTTC. Its protein is CAIKRAGSNYGYTF.

The rearrangement links TRBV27 to TRBJ2-7; TRBD1 aligns across 7 bases. The CDR3 length is 14 residues. CDR1 is MNHEY and CDR2 is SMNVEV in the germline V gene (reference sequence). V shed 5 bases, J shed 0 bases, and the junction held 4 bases outside the gene matches. In DNA, the CDR3 is TGTGCCAGCAGTGAGACAGGGTTCTCCTACGAGCAGTACTTC. As protein: CASSETGFSYEQYF.

The V and J genes are TRBV28 and TRBJ1-1; D remains ambiguous. The V end was cut by 3 bases, the J end by 10 bases, with 18 bases between. The CDR3 extends over 14 amino acids. CDR1 MDHEN and CDR2 SYDVKM come from the germline V gene. CDR3 in DNA: TGTGCCAGCAGTTTCGGCGGGGTGGGATACGGAGCTTTCTTT. As protein: CASSFGGVGYGAFF.

This clone was seen just once. The chain uses TRBV30 and TRBJ1-1, with 7 bases matching TRBD1. The CDR3 extends over 14 amino acids. The germline V gene has CDR1 GTSNPN and CDR2 SVGIG (reference sequence). The V segment lost 2 bases and the J segment 1 base; nucleotides outside the gene matches: 4. DNA of the CDR3: TGTGCCTGGAGTCAGGGGGACGGGAACACTGAAGCTTTCTTT. Its translation is CAWSQGDGNTEAFF.

The chain employs TRBV6-1 and TRBJ2-5; no reliable D call. The CDR3 is 18 residues long. Germline V lookup: CDR1 MNHNS, CDR2 SASEGT. V was cut by 0 bases and J by 3 bases, with 20 bases left in between. The CDR3 nucleotides are TGTGCCAGCAGTGAAGCGGTAGGCTCCCCAGGTGATAAAGAGACCCAGTACTTC. The encoded protein is CASSEAVGSPGDKETQYF.

This clone occurred once. The CDR3: CASRADRVGYGYTF. CDR3 in DNA: TGTGCCAGCAGGGCAGACAGGGTCGGCTATGGCTACACCTTC. The V call is TRBV27, the J call TRBJ1-2, with 7 positions matching TRBD1. Germline V gene lookup returns CDR1 MNHEY and CDR2 SMNVEV (reference sequence). Trimming removed 6 bases from V and 4 bases from J; junction bases left unmatched: 8. The CDR3 is made up of 14 amino acids.

This chain joins TRBV25-1 and TRBJ1-2, with a tentative D call TRBD1 (5 bases). Between the trimmed V and J ends, which lost 7 bases and 7 bases, there was a span of 16 bases. The CDR3 spans 13 residues. The germline gives CDR1 MGHDK, CDR2 SYGVNS. The CDR3 spells CASIGRFRGGYTF. The CDR3 region has the DNA TGTGCCAGCATCGGCCGTTTTAGGGGTGGCTACACCTTC.

The J gene is TRBJ2-7, the V gene TRBV19; TRBD2 matches at 8 bases. Germline V CDR1 and CDR2: LNHDA, SQIVND (reference sequence). The ends lost 4 bases at V and 0 bases at J; junction bases unmatched: 5. The CDR3 is 15 amino acids. The CDR3 nucleotides are TGTGCCAGTAGTAATCCGGGAGGGTTCTCCTACGAGCAGTACTTC. It translates to CASSNPGGFSYEQYF. Drawing the rest from reference TRBV19 and TRBJ2-7, the complete variable domain is DGGITQSPKYLFRKEGQNVTLSCEQNLNHDAMYWYRQDPGQGLRLIYYSQIVNDFQKGDIAEGYSVSREKKESFPLTVTSAQKNPTAFYLCASSNPGGFSYEQYFGPGTRLTVT.

The genes are TRBV7-9 and TRBJ2-1; 12 bases align to TRBD1. Germline trimming cut 5 bases from V and 10 bases from J; bases unmatched to any gene: 9. This CDR3 contains 15 residues. Germline V gene sequence: CDR1 SEHNR, CDR2 FQNEAQ (reference sequence). CDR3 nucleotides: TGTGCCAGCAGCAACCGGGACAGGGGGCAGTCGGAGCAGTTCTTC. Its protein is CASSNRDRGQSEQFF.

The chain is built from TRBV4-2 and TRBJ2-6, with 10 bases matching TRBD2. There are 18 residues in the CDR3. Germline CDR1 is LGHNA and CDR2 is YNFKEQ. The trim removed 4 bases at V and 0 bases at J, leaving 6 bases unmatched. The DNA for the CDR3 is TGTGCCAGCAGCCGCCGACTAGCGGGCTTCTCTGGGGCCAACGTCCTGACTTTC. Translating it yields CASSRRLAGFSGANVLTF.

The CDR3 DNA sequence: TGCGCCAGCAGCGCGAGCTCTGGGGCCAACGTCCTGACTTTC. Its protein is CASSASSGANVLTF. The chain has TRBV5-1 and TRBJ2-6; no definite D call. Trimming took off 4 bases at V and 0 bases at J, with 5 bases between the two ends. Germline lookup yields CDR1 SGHRS and CDR2 YFSETQ. The CDR3 runs 14 residues.

This clone was counted a few times. V and J are TRBV29-1 and TRBJ1-3; TRBD1 might be the D (5 bases). Trimming shortened V by 2 bases and J by 2 bases, and 10 bases separated the two germline ends. Germline V gives CDR1 SQVTM, CDR2 ANQGSEA. The CDR3 runs to 14 residues. This chain's CDR3 is CSVEWGGTGNTIYF. DNA of the CDR3: TGCAGCGTTGAATGGGGGGGGACTGGAAACACCATATATTTT.

The CDR3 DNA reads as TGCGCCAGCAGCTTGACTAATGGGGCGGGAGGTGTGGCAGATACGCAGTATTTT. This translates into CASSLTNGAGGVADTQYF. The V gene is TRBV5-1, the J gene TRBJ2-3; 8 bases are shared with TRBD2. V dropped 1 base and J dropped 4; count of bases not matched to a gene: 14. Looked up from germline, CDR1 is SGHRS and CDR2 is YFSETQ. The CDR3 sequence is 18 residues long.